This T cell receptor beta chain emerged from a study of cytotoxic CD8 clonotypes in ibrutinib-treated CLL. Overall study: Responses: roughly 25 partial, 2 complete; after median roughly 63 months, around 14 stayed remitted, around 12 progressed. Mean values per sample were 255,043 productive templates and roughly 90,000 productive rearrangements.

Frozen PBMC stocks contributed around 2 micrograms of genomic DNA to the TCR beta libraries. General study results and limits: Lymph node repertoires were not studied, and sampling times were unmatched.

Of note for this clone: Its antigen is unidentified.

V lost 6 bases, J lost 1 base, and 11 bases lay in between. The CDR3 consists of 14 residues. Germline values: CDR1 SNHLY, CDR2 FYNNEI. Using immunoSEQ multiplex PCR, the repertoire was profiled, and TCRdb retains in-frame clones only, with some absent. In the table there are more than 9,500 clones, around 62% of which are singletons. Sequenced material: PBMCs, taken before ibrutinib treatment. The chain links TRBV2 to TRBJ2-3, with D perhaps matching TRBD2 (6 bases). This receptor was taken from a human donor with chronic lymphocytic leukemia. The CDR3 DNA is TGTGCCAGCAGCGGACTAAGTCGCACAGATACGCAGTATTTT. Its protein product is CASSGLSRTDTQYF.